Reported below is one T cell receptor (beta chain). Its antigen target is currently unknown. Per-nucleotide qualities are absent, and no much larger clonotype sits a single base away. Sequencing was performed on an Illumina NovaSeq 6000. Synthesis of TCR cDNA relied on 5'RACE template switching, a step that introduced a universal primer site along with unique molecular identifiers. Priming of cDNA synthesis was performed from both the TCR alpha and TCR beta constant segments. Library amplification involved two PCR steps, and the second step added sample barcodes and sequencing adapters. Sequencing of libraries was performed on Illumina HiSeq 2500 (2x100 bp) or NovaSeq (2x150 bp). Under the source paper's analysis protocol: MIGEC was used to demultiplex reads and collapse the reads into UMI consensus sequences, and MiXCR was used for V(D)J alignment. Clonotypes responding to the vaccine were identified with edgeR on replicate PBMC samples, with the criteria of FDR below 0.01 and a log2 fold change above 5 up to day 15. Each bulk clonotype was labeled CD4 or CD8 based on which sequenced repertoire, CD4 or CD8, contained the clonotype at higher abundance. The public reads were reanalyzed by TCRdb: fastp trimming at Q25, MiXCR alignment, in-frame beta chains only. Merged by CDR3 protein, the rows form single entries marked with the most common genes and DNA. The V and J calls here are based on TCRdb, not the publication. The sample yields approximately 450,000 distinct CDR3 sequences; about 17% were counted once. 15% to 20% of the sample is held by the ten biggest clonotypes.

The germline V gene gives CDR1 as MNHEY and CDR2 as SVGEGT. Deletion took 0 bases off V and 0 bases off J, with a span of 9 bases between the germline ends. Its CDR3 holds 16 amino acids, cysteine through phenylalanine. This entry keeps only the CDR3 DNA: 48 bases, framed from base 1. In light of the paper, this sample's treatment or condition label describes: live attenuated yellow fever vaccine strain. At every blood-draw timepoint, two biological replicates of bulk PBMCs were collected. A standard Ficoll-Paque protocol was used to isolate PBMCs from peripheral blood. TriZol was used to extract RNA from bulk PBMCs, CD4 and CD8 fractions, and dextramer-positive and dextramer-negative fractions. These data originate in a study of T cells after yellow fever vaccination (dated by TCRdb to between 2018 and 2020). In terms of the full investigation: The SMART-Seq v4 Ultra Low Input RNA kit was used to prepare libraries from fractions with low cell numbers. To track T-cell clones before and after primary and booster YFV17D yellow fever vaccination, bulk TCR alpha and beta repertoires were sequenced longitudinally. Two healthy male donors, one aged 18 to 29 and one aged 30 to 40 years, were included in the cohort. Blood was drawn at multiple timepoints before and after primary and secondary immunization, with bulk PBMC replicates and cell subsets isolated.

Broad study findings and their caveats: Because abundant contaminating clonotypes from the bulk population could be contained in FACS-sorted repertoires, computational filtering was required. Compared with the primary T-cell response, the secondary T-cell response was weaker but faster, peaking on day 5 rather than day 15. Most clones expanded after primary vaccination were re-detected after the booster (around 96% of CD4 and roughly 85% of CD8), suggesting broad memory maintenance. Because the study included only a couple of donors, the extent to which the findings can be generalized is limited. A small fraction of clonotypes appeared in both the CD4 and CD8 compartments, likely as a result of convergent recombination.

The sequenced sample was PBMCs, obtained before the yellow fever booster vaccination. The receptor was isolated from a man aged 18 to 30 who received the YFV17D yellow fever vaccine. Recombination joined TRBV6-2 or TRBV6-3 with TRBJ1-5; the D gene remains uncertain. The DNA sequence reads TGTGCCAGCAGTTACTCTGCATTCTATAGCAATCAGCCCCAGCATTTT. Translated, this gives CASSYSAFYSNQPQHF.